The 27 T cell receptor beta chains below were found in one sample sequenced in a study of technical replicates of blood from a handful of donors. Sequencing was performed with immunoSEQ multiplex PCR; in TCRdb, only in-frame clones are kept and a portion is missing. The sample lists fewer than 75,000 clones; around 89% were seen once. Sequencing was carried out using PBMCs. These receptors originate from a human donor in good health. Some clones in this sample may be carry-over from other donors' samples.

The rearrangement joins TRBV12-5 to TRBJ2-5, with D unresolved. V gave up 4 bases and J gave up 4 bases, with 13 bases separating them. Germline CDR1 and CDR2: LGHNT and FRNRAP. The CDR3 has 14 amino acids. CDR3 sequence (DNA): TGTGCTAGTGGTTCCACGGCGGCTGGAGAGACCCAGTACTTC. Translating it yields CASGSTAAGETQYF.

The V call is TRBV10-3, the J call TRBJ1-1; 7 bases map to TRBD1. CDR1 ENHRY and CDR2 SYGVKD come from the germline V gene. The junction had 11 bases not matched to a gene; V was cut back by 4 bases and J by 6 bases. The CDR3 is 15 amino acids. CDR3 region: CAISALPGTESEAFF. For the CDR3, the DNA is TGTGCCATCAGTGCTTTACCCGGGACAGAATCTGAAGCTTTCTTT.

This chain uses TRBV7-9 with TRBJ2-7, with TRBD2 matching 10 bases. The CDR3 is made up of 19 amino acids. Germline values: CDR1 SEHNR, CDR2 FQNEAQ (reference sequence). The J segment lost 2 bases and the V segment lost 4 bases, leaving 17 bases of the junction unmatched. CDR3: CASSSRYNKLAGATYEQYF. CDR3 coding DNA: TGTGCCAGCAGCTCCAGATACAATAAGCTAGCGGGGGCGACCTACGAGCAGTACTTC.

The rearrangement uses TRBV4-2 and TRBJ2-2; 14 bases are shared with TRBD2. The CDR3 runs to 15 residues. The V gene's germline CDR1 is LGHNA and CDR2 YNFKEQ. The J segment lost 6 bases and the V segment lost 6 bases, leaving 3 bases of the junction unmatched. The CDR3 loop is CASRETSGGAGELFF. CDR3 DNA: TGTGCCAGCAGGGAGACTAGCGGGGGGGCCGGGGAGCTGTTTTTT.

This chain links TRBV5-4 with TRBJ2-7; 15 bases agree with TRBD2. The CDR3 is 15 residues long. The ends lost 4 bases at V and 3 bases at J; junction bases unmatched: 2. Germline CDR1 SGHNT, CDR2 YYREEE (reference sequence). The CDR3 nucleotides are TGTGCCAGCAGCGGGGGACTAGCGGGGGGCTACGAGCAGTACTTC. This codes for CASSGGLAGGYEQYF.

This clone appeared a few times. The chain employs TRBV4-3 and TRBJ1-1; D uncertain. Trimming left V 0 bases short and J 1 base short, with 3 bases between. This CDR3 is built from 13 residues. The germline CDR1 and CDR2 sequences are LGHNA and YSLEER. CDR3 protein: CASSQDKNTEAFF. CDR3 DNA: TGCGCCAGCAGCCAAGATAAGAACACTGAAGCTTTCTTT.

The chain uses TRBV7-2 and TRBJ2-2; D possibly corresponds to TRBD1 (5 bases). The V and J ends lost 5 bases and 4 bases respectively, with 17 bases between them. Per the germline V gene, CDR1 is SGHTA and CDR2 is FQGNSA. The CDR3 contains 16 residues. CDR3 region: CASSPRTSPGTGELFF. The CDR3 nucleotides read TGTGCCAGCAGCCCGAGGACATCCCCGGGCACCGGGGAGCTGTTTTTT.

The chain joins TRBV10-3 to TRBJ1-6, with 10 bases identical to TRBD1. Unmatched junction bases numbered 3, after V lost 4 bases and J lost 9 bases. CDR1 and CDR2 from the germline V gene are ENHRY and SYGVKD. This CDR3 spans 14 amino acids. The CDR3 nucleotides read TGTGCCATCAGTGGGGGACAGGGGCTTTCACCCCTCCACTTT. Its protein product is CAISGGQGLSPLHF.

This clone appeared a single time. A read error may account for a junction end that differs from germline. The chain carries TRBV6-6 and TRBJ1-5; D is perhaps TRBD1 (6 bases). Looked up from germline, CDR1 is MNHNY and CDR2 is SVGAGI (reference sequence). The CDR3 contains 13 residues. The CDR3 DNA reads as TGTGCCAGCAGTGACTCGGGGGCGAAGCCCCAGCATTTT. It codes for CASSDSGAKPQHF.

This clone has a handful of counts. This chain uses TRBV10-3 with TRBJ1-1; D gene uncertain. Per germline, CDR1 ENHRY and CDR2 SYGVKD. This CDR3 region has 13 residues. Trimming took off 0 bases at V and 6 bases at J, with 8 bases between the two ends. In nucleotides, the CDR3 is TGTGCCATCAGTGAGTCGAGCGGGGCTGAAGCTTTCTTT. This codes for CAISESSGAEAFF.

The rearrangement links TRBV9 to TRBJ2-7; D may be TRBD2 (5 bases). V gave up 3 bases and J gave up 11 bases, with 15 bases separating them. Germline V gives CDR1 SGDLS, CDR2 YYNGEE. The CDR3 contains 12 residues. CDR3 DNA sequence: TGTGCCAGCAGCGAAGCGGACGACCCAAAGTACTTC. Translating it yields CASSEADDPKYF.

This clone was recorded once. V is TRBV7-2 and J is TRBJ1-2; D might be TRBD1 (6 bases). Per the germline V gene, CDR1 is SGHTA and CDR2 is FQGNSA. The CDR3 loop spans 15 amino acids. Trimming left V 0 bases short and J 0 bases short, with 8 bases between. The CDR3 loop reads CASSLATGTNYGYTF. Here the CDR3 DNA reads TGTGCCAGCAGCTTAGCGACAGGAACTAACTATGGCTACACCTTC. The entire variable domain, with the rest obtained from reference TRBV7-2 and TRBJ1-2, is as follows: GAGVSQSPSNKVTEKGKDVELRCDPISGHTALYWYRQSLGQGLEFLIYFQGNSAPDKSGLPSDRFSAERTGGSVSTLTIQRTQQEDSAVYLCASSLATGTNYGYTFGSGTRLTVV.

The rearrangement links TRBV4-3 to TRBJ2-7; 10 bases align to TRBD2. CDR1 LGHNA and CDR2 YSLEER come from the germline V gene. The CDR3 runs to 15 residues. The V gene end was trimmed by 1 base and the J gene end by 2 bases; junction bases not matched to a gene: 2. The CDR3 DNA reads TGCGCCAGCAGCCAAGGGACTAGCGGTCCCTACGAGCAGTACTTC. Translated, it gives CASSQGTSGPYEQYF.

The V and J genes are TRBV7-2 and TRBJ1-2; TRBD1 is a possible D gene (5 bases). In germline, CDR1 is SGHTA, CDR2 FQGNSA. Between the trimmed V and J ends, which lost 5 bases and 4 bases, there was a span of 11 bases. CDR3 length equals 13 residues. CDR3 nucleotide sequence: TGTGCCAGCAGCCCAAAGGGGCTCTATGGCTACACCTTC. Its protein is CASSPKGLYGYTF.

The chain couples TRBV5-6 to TRBJ2-7; D is perhaps TRBD2 (5 bases). From germline, CDR1 is SGHDT and CDR2 YYEEEE. The length of the CDR3 is 12 residues. V was cut by 6 bases and J by 6 bases, with 13 bases left in between. The CDR3 region has the DNA TGTGCCAGCACCCCGGGAATGGGCGAGCAGTACTTC. Translated: CASTPGMGEQYF.

The chain uses TRBV30 and TRBJ1-1, with D tentatively TRBD1 (6 bases). V lost 2 bases to trimming and J lost 6 bases, with 19 bases between them. The CDR3 sequence is 15 residues long. Germline loops: CDR1 GTSNPN, CDR2 SVGIG (reference sequence). The CDR3 reads CAWSPLRGGVAEAFF. The CDR3 DNA reads TGTGCCTGGAGTCCTCTCAGGGGCGGAGTGGCTGAAGCTTTCTTT.

The V and J genes are TRBV5-1 and TRBJ2-6; 12 bases are shared with TRBD2. The trim removed 0 bases at V and 0 bases at J, leaving 4 bases unmatched. The CDR3 consists of 19 residues. Germline CDR1 and CDR2: SGHRS and YFSETQ. The CDR3 DNA reads TGCGCCAGCAGCTTGGTGGGACTAGCGGGCCTCTCTGGGGCCAACGTCCTGACTTTC. This gives the protein CASSLVGLAGLSGANVLTF.

V usage is TRBV4-3 and J usage is TRBJ2-3; tentative D call: TRBD2 (5 bases). From germline, CDR1 is LGHNA and CDR2 YSLEER. The CDR3 sequence is 15 residues long. Trimming removed 4 bases from V and 6 bases from J, with 17 bases in between. Here the CDR3 reads CASSLRAAIGDTQYF. The CDR3 DNA reads as TGCGCCAGCAGCCTGCGGGCGGCTATCGGGGATACGCAGTATTTT.

V gene TRBV2 combines with J gene TRBJ2-1; TRBD2 agrees at 7 bases. Germline V lookup: CDR1 SNHLY, CDR2 FYNNEI. The CDR3 spans 15 residues. J was trimmed by 7 bases and V by 4 bases; bases with no gene match: 10. The CDR3 nucleotides read TGTGCCAGCAGTGGACGGCTAGCGGTTGGGAATGAGCAGTTCTTC. Amino acid sequence: CASSGRLAVGNEQFF.

The CDR3, as DNA: TGTGCCAGCAGCGTCTTTCCGGACAGGGCCTACGAGCAGTACTTC. Protein: CASSVFPDRAYEQYF. This chain uses TRBV9 with TRBJ2-7; 8 bases match TRBD1. With V trimmed by 2 bases and J by 2 bases, 6 bases remained unmatched. Looked up from germline, CDR1 is SGDLS and CDR2 is YYNGEE. The CDR3 is made up of 15 amino acids. The full variable domain, its missing parts supplied by reference TRBV9 and TRBJ2-7, is DSGVTQTPKHLITATGQRVTLRCSPRSGDLSVYWYQQSLDQGLQFLIQYYNGEERAKGNILERFSAQQFPDLHSELNLSSLELGDSALYFCASSVFPDRAYEQYFGPGTRLTVT.

J is TRBJ2-5 and V is TRBV13; tentative D call: TRBD1 (6 bases). V was pared by 2 bases and J by 4 bases, with 11 bases between. The germline V gene has CDR1 PRHDT and CDR2 FYEKMQ (reference sequence). This CDR3 has 14 amino acids. As DNA, the CDR3 is TGTGCCAGCAGCTTAAATGGGGGCCCAGAGACCCAGTACTTC. It encodes CASSLNGGPETQYF.

The chain combines TRBV7-9 with TRBJ1-2; 7 nucleotides line up with TRBD1. Germline loops: CDR1 SEHNR, CDR2 FQNEAQ (reference sequence). This CDR3 contains 17 residues. The trim removed 4 bases at V and 4 bases at J, leaving 15 bases unmatched. This CDR3 reads CASSSNSAGGNIYGYTF. The CDR3 DNA follows: TGTGCCAGCAGCTCAAACTCTGCAGGGGGAAATATCTATGGCTACACCTTC.

The J gene is TRBJ2-1, the V gene TRBV11-3; TRBD2 is a possible D gene (7 bases). The CDR3 covers 12 residues. V lost 5 bases and J 8 bases, leaving 10 bases between the germline ends. Germline V gene data show CDR1 as SGHNT and CDR2 as YENEEA. For the CDR3, the DNA is TGTGCCAGCAGCCCGGGGGGCCATGAGCAGTTCTTC. Protein product: CASSPGGHEQFF. The full variable domain, rest sourced from reference TRBV11-3 and TRBJ2-1, is EAGVVQSPRYKIIEKKQPVAFWCNPISGHNTLYWYLQNLGQGPELLIRYENEEAVDDSQLPKDRFSAERLKGVDSTLKIQPAELGDSAVYLCASSPGGHEQFFGPGTRLTVL.

J is TRBJ2-5 and V is TRBV21-1; no DNA check was done on the table's D call, TRBD1. TRBV21-1 is deemed a pseudogene. The CDR3 covers 17 residues. CDR3 amino acids: CASSKECGQGRFETQYF. CDR3 nucleotide sequence: TGTGCCAGCAGCAAAGAATGCGGACAGGGAAGATTCGAGACCCAGTACTTC.

This rearrangement joins TRBV5-6 to TRBJ2-3, with TRBD1 matching 9 bases. Germline CDR1 reads SGHDT; CDR2 reads YYEEEE. The CDR3 is made up of 15 amino acids. J was trimmed by 7 bases and V by 6 bases; bases with no gene match: 12. The CDR3 loop reads CASTRGTGPPHTQYF. In DNA, the CDR3 is TGTGCCAGCACAAGGGGGACAGGGCCTCCTCATACGCAGTATTTT.

CDR3 nucleotide sequence: TGTGCCAGTAGTATTGCACAGGGGTCGGAGGAGTTCTTC. It specifies CASSIAQGSEEFF. The chain carries TRBV19 and TRBJ2-1; 7 nucleotides line up with TRBD1. V lost 3 bases to trimming and J lost 14 bases; unmatched junction nucleotides: 10. This CDR3 has 13 amino acids. Germline lookup yields CDR1 LNHDA and CDR2 SQIVND (reference sequence).

The chain is built from TRBV7-9 and TRBJ1-1; perhaps TRBD1 as D (6 bases). This CDR3 spans 15 amino acids. In germline, CDR1 is SEHNR, CDR2 FQNEAQ (reference sequence). Trimming cost V 1 base and J 1 base, with 10 bases left between them. DNA for the CDR3: TGTGCCAGCAGCTTAGGTACAGGGCGGAACACTGAAGCTTTCTTT. Translated, it gives CASSLGTGRNTEAFF.